Given below is one T cell receptor (beta chain) in context. Its antigen is unidentified. Germline V gene data show CDR1 as SGDLS and CDR2 as YYNGEE. With V trimmed by 3 bases and J by 2 bases, 4 bases remained unmatched. The CDR3 is made up of 16 amino acids. The data are from a study of OX40 agonist ivuxolimab in advanced cancers. Study conclusions and caveats: Undetermined was the antigen specificity of the expanded peripheral T cells.

Sequencing was performed with immunoSEQ multiplex PCR; in TCRdb, only in-frame clones are kept and a portion is missing. The table includes some 45,000 clones, roughly 80% detected once. This chain connects TRBV9 to TRBJ2-1, with TRBD2 matching 11 bases. This material consisted of CD4+ or CD8+ T cells sorted from blood, taken in a trial of the OX40 agonist ivuxolimab. This TCR was sampled from an adult with an advanced solid tumor such as melanoma, head and neck, liver or kidney cancer. The CDR3 nucleotides are TGTGCCAGCAGCGGACGTAGCGGGAGGGCCTACAATGAGCAGTTCTTC. It is translated as CASSGRSGRAYNEQFF.